Each of the 25 T cell receptor beta chains below was sequenced from the same sample in a study of beta chain features in type 1 diabetes. Study-wide points: Shorter TCRB CDR3s, moderately but significantly so, marked every one of the four CD4+ subsets in Type 1 diabetes patients.

Reverse transcribing all isolated RNA meant expressed TCRB transcripts were sequenced. Some clones are missing from TCRdb's copy, which holds only in-frame ones; the method was immunoSEQ multiplex PCR. This sample yields a few hundred thousand clones, of which about 10% are seen a single time; less than 0.65% belongs to the top ten. Antigen specificity for these receptors is unknown. Sequencing was performed on central memory CD4+ T cells from blood. The receptors originated from a man aged 25 to 45 with type 1 diabetes.

This clone has just a few counts. The chain employs TRBV30 and TRBJ2-7; 8 nucleotides line up with TRBD1. The trim removed 0 bases at V and 6 bases at J, leaving 4 bases unmatched. Looked up from germline, CDR1 is GTSNPN and CDR2 is SVGIG (reference sequence). There are 13 residues in the CDR3. The CDR3 nucleotides read TGTGCCTGGAGTGTAGAGACAGGGGCCGAGCAGTACTTC. It yields the protein CAWSVETGAEQYF.

The chain employs TRBV18 and TRBJ2-7; D is ambiguous. Trimming pared 3 bases from V and 3 bases from J, leaving 12 bases between. CDR1 and CDR2 (germline): KGHSH, LQKENI. The CDR3 length is 14 residues. The DNA for the CDR3 is TGTGCCAGCTCACCGGATCAACAGCTCTACGAGCAGTACTTC. Translating gives CASSPDQQLYEQYF.

In this sample, this clone turned up a few times. This sequence joins TRBV6-6 and TRBJ1-1; a possible D gene is TRBD1 (5 bases). The germline CDR1 and CDR2 sequences are MNHNY and SVGAGI (reference sequence). This CDR3 contains 14 residues. With 5 bases removed from V and 3 bases from J, the gap between germline ends came to 13 bases. CDR3 nucleotide sequence: TGTGCCAGCAGTCAAGGGGTAGGATACACTGAAGCTTTCTTT. Amino acid sequence: CASSQGVGYTEAFF.

This clone occurred a few times. Additional DNA sequences in this sample encode the identical CDR3. The chain uses TRBV27 and TRBJ1-1, with D possibly being TRBD1 (5 bases). The CDR3 is made up of 14 amino acids. CDR1 is MNHEY and CDR2 is SMNVEV in the germline V gene (reference sequence). Between the trimmed V and J ends, which lost 9 bases and 1 base, there was a span of 15 bases. This chain's CDR3 is CASRGRGGNTEAFF. In DNA form, the CDR3 reads TGTGCCAGTAGAGGCCGGGGCGGGAACACTGAAGCTTTCTTT.

The chain recombines TRBV6-1 with TRBJ1-1; TRBD1 aligns across 7 bases. This CDR3 is built from 14 residues. Germline V gene lookup returns CDR1 MNHNS and CDR2 SASEGT. V shed 1 base, J shed 3 bases, and the junction held 2 bases outside the gene matches. The DNA of the CDR3 is TGTGCCAGCAGTGAAGTAGGGACAGACACTGAAGCTTTCTTT. Translation: CASSEVGTDTEAFF.

This clone was found a few times. The chain uses TRBV28 and TRBJ1-1; weak D call: TRBD1 (5 bases). Germline V gene sequence: CDR1 MDHEN, CDR2 SYDVKM. This CDR3 comprises 12 residues. V lost 8 bases, J lost 6 bases, and 13 bases lay in between. In nucleotides, the CDR3 is TGTGCCAGCCTCTACGACAGTTCTGAAGCTTTCTTT. Translation gives CASLYDSSEAFF. Looking up the rest from reference TRBV28 and TRBJ1-1 gives the full variable domain: DVKVTQSSRYLVKRTGEKVFLECVQDMDHENMFWYRQDPGLGLRLIYFSYDVKMKEKGDIPEGYSVSREKKERFSLILESASTNQTSMYLCASLYDSSEAFFGQGTRLTVV.

The chain recombines TRBV28 with TRBJ2-7; TRBD2 agrees at 8 bases. CDR3 length: 13 residues. Trimming took 5 bases from V and 3 from J; bases not matched to a gene: 3. Germline-derived CDR1 and CDR2 are MDHEN and SYDVKM. Here the CDR3 reads CASSGAGGYEQYF. The CDR3 DNA sequence: TGTGCCAGCAGTGGGGCGGGAGGCTACGAGCAGTACTTC.

This clone was counted at least ten times. The chain employs TRBV18 and TRBJ2-4, with 8 bases that match TRBD2. Germline values: CDR1 KGHSH, CDR2 LQKENI. The CDR3 extends over 16 amino acids. V was clipped by 3 bases and J by 1 base; unmatched bases: 5. The CDR3: CASSPQPGGAKNIQYF. CDR3 DNA sequence: TGTGCCAGCTCACCGCAGCCGGGAGGGGCCAAAAACATTCAGTACTTC.

The chain couples TRBV19 to TRBJ1-5, with 7 bases identical to TRBD1. This CDR3 has 14 residues. Germline V gene lookup returns CDR1 LNHDA and CDR2 SQIVND (reference sequence). Trimming cost V 8 bases and J 9 bases; bases outside gene matches: 13. This chain's CDR3 is CASQSTGLLGPQHF. The CDR3 DNA follows: TGTGCCAGTCAATCGACAGGGCTTTTAGGGCCCCAGCATTTT.

V is TRBV19 and J is TRBJ1-1; 7 bases fit TRBD1. The V and J ends lost 1 base and 3 bases, in that order; junction bases with no gene match: 8. This CDR3 spans 16 amino acids. The germline V gene encodes CDR1 LNHDA and CDR2 SQIVND (reference sequence). The CDR3 loop reads CASSIVGTDLYTEAFF. In DNA form, the CDR3 reads TGTGCCAGTAGTATAGTCGGGACAGATTTATACACTGAAGCTTTCTTT.

The J gene is TRBJ2-3, the V gene TRBV10-1; D unresolved. V lost 5 bases, J lost 6 bases, and 9 bases lay in between. Germline V CDR1 and CDR2: WNHNN, SYGVQD (reference sequence). This CDR3 region has 12 residues. CDR3 residues: CASSKGPDTQYF. The CDR3 nucleotides are TGCGCCAGCAGTAAGGGCCCCGATACGCAGTATTTT.

There are a few counts of this clone. The chain couples TRBV7-2 to TRBJ2-3, with a possible D match to TRBD2 (6 bases). CDR3 length: 15 residues. V was pared by 4 bases and J by 1 base, with 12 bases between. Germline V CDR1 and CDR2: SGHTA, FQGNSA. CDR3 in amino acids: CASSSPGERTDTQYF. CDR3 nucleotide sequence: TGTGCCAGCAGCTCACCGGGAGAGCGCACAGATACGCAGTATTTT.

The V and J genes are TRBV4-3 and TRBJ1-3, with 8 bases aligning to TRBD1. Germline-derived CDR1 and CDR2 are LGHNA and YSLEER. The length of the CDR3 is 16 residues. The V gene end was trimmed by 4 bases and the J gene end by 3 bases; junction bases not matched to a gene: 8. The CDR3 coding sequence is TGCGCCAGCAGCCGAGAACAGGGGGTCGGTGGAAACACCATATATTTT. Its translation: CASSREQGVGGNTIYF.

V gene TRBV7-2 combines with J gene TRBJ1-2; weak D call: TRBD1 (6 bases). The CDR3 sequence is 15 residues long. Germline CDR1 reads SGHTA; CDR2 reads FQGNSA. V dropped 2 bases and J dropped 8 bases, with 18 bases sitting between them. The chain's CDR3 is CASSLSTATGRGYTF. Here the CDR3 DNA reads TGTGCCAGCAGCTTAAGTACCGCCACAGGGAGAGGCTACACCTTC. The whole variable domain, filled in from reference TRBV7-2 and TRBJ1-2, reads GAGVSQSPSNKVTEKGKDVELRCDPISGHTALYWYRQSLGQGLEFLIYFQGNSAPDKSGLPSDRFSAERTGGSVSTLTIQRTQQEDSAVYLCASSLSTATGRGYTFGSGTRLTVV.

The chain combines TRBV19 with TRBJ1-5, with TRBD1 as a possible D gene (6 bases). Germline V CDR1 and CDR2: LNHDA, SQIVND (reference sequence). This CDR3 spans 16 amino acids. With 8 bases removed from V and 4 bases from J, the gap between germline ends came to 21 bases. CDR3 DNA sequence: TGTGCCAGTCGCCATAACCTAGGACAGTCTAATCAGCCCCAGCATTTT. Translating it yields CASRHNLGQSNQPQHF. The full variable domain, its missing parts supplied by reference TRBV19 and TRBJ1-5, is DGGITQSPKYLFRKEGQNVTLSCEQNLNHDAMYWYRQDPGQGLRLIYYSQIVNDFQKGDIAEGYSVSREKKESFPLTVTSAQKNPTAFYLCASRHNLGQSNQPQHFGDGTRLSIL.

The chain employs TRBV7-8 and TRBJ2-5, with D maybe TRBD2 (6 bases). This CDR3 is 14 amino acids long. Germline-derived CDR1 and CDR2 are SGHVS and FQNEAQ. V was pared by 5 bases and J by 5 bases, with 15 bases between. The CDR3 bases are TGTGCCAGCAGCCTGGGCGGGGCTAGGGAGACCCAGTACTTC. Protein product: CASSLGGARETQYF.

The sample holds a few counts of this clone. The rearrangement joins TRBV18 to TRBJ1-2; 8 nucleotides line up with TRBD1. The CDR3 totals 14 residues. The junction had 5 bases not matched to a gene; V was cut back by 1 base and J by 7 bases. Germline values: CDR1 KGHSH, CDR2 LQKENI. CDR3 bases: TGTGCCAGCTCACCACGGGACAGGCGGCGTGGCTACACCTTC. Amino acid sequence: CASSPRDRRRGYTF.

The chain combines TRBV28 with TRBJ2-3, with D tentatively TRBD2 (5 bases). Germline CDR1 MDHEN, CDR2 SYDVKM. V lost 5 bases, J lost 7 bases, and 10 bases lay in between. The CDR3 covers 12 residues. Here the CDR3 DNA reads TGTGCCAGCAGTCAAAGAGGGCATACGCAGTATTTT. Translation gives CASSQRGHTQYF.

The J gene is TRBJ2-5, the V gene TRBV9; D may correspond to TRBD1 or TRBD2 (5 bases each). Germline CDR1 is SGDLS and CDR2 is YYNGEE. With 1 base removed from V and 4 bases from J, the gap between germline ends came to 17 bases. The CDR3 contains 16 residues. CDR3 DNA: TGTGCCAGCAGCGTAAGGGGTGAGGGTGAGGGAGAGACCCAGTACTTC. It encodes CASSVRGEGEGETQYF.

V is TRBV5-4 and J is TRBJ2-7; TRBD1 matches at 9 bases. Trimming removed 0 bases from V and 3 bases from J; junction bases left unmatched: 7. The length of the CDR3 is 16 residues. Germline assignment: CDR1 SGHNT and CDR2 YYREEE (reference sequence). The CDR3 sequence: CASSLASWDRDYEQYF. CDR3 in DNA: TGTGCCAGCAGCTTGGCATCGTGGGACAGGGACTACGAGCAGTACTTC. Complete variable domain (other parts from reference TRBV5-4 and TRBJ2-7): ETGVTQSPTHLIKTRGQQVTLRCSSQSGHNTVSWYQQALGQGPQFIFQYYREEENGRGNFPPRFSGLQFPNYSSELNVNALELDDSALYLCASSLASWDRDYEQYFGPGTRLTVT.

This clone appeared a few times. The V and J genes are TRBV29-1 and TRBJ2-5; D is uncertain. Germline V gene sequence: CDR1 SQVTM, CDR2 ANQGSEA. V was clipped by 4 bases and J by 4 bases, with 10 bases between them. The CDR3 has 12 amino acids. The chain's CDR3 is CSVASGLETQYF. CDR3 DNA: TGCAGCGTTGCATCCGGGCTAGAGACCCAGTACTTC.

In its sample, this clone was seen many times. This rearrangement joins TRBV20-1 to TRBJ1-3, with 7 positions matching TRBD1. The germline gives CDR1 DFQATT, CDR2 SNEGSKA (reference sequence). The CDR3 sequence is 11 residues long. Trimming at V came to 5 bases and at J to 12 bases, leaving 7 bases not matched to a gene. CDR3 DNA: TGCAGTGCTCGGGACAGCTCGAGCATATATTTT. Its translation is CSARDSSSIYF.

Points on this clone: The DNA is omitted, as the CDR3 cannot be located on it reliably, and the CDR3 follows TCRdb's listing. The chain combines TRBV12-5 with TRBJ2-2. Looked up from germline, CDR1 is LGHNT and CDR2 is FRNRAP. The CDR3 has 14 residues if both end residues are counted. The CDR3 region is CASYNPGGPGSCFF.

This clone turned up a few times. V gene TRBV7-3 combines with J gene TRBJ2-2; D remains ambiguous. V was trimmed by 3 bases and J by 5 bases, leaving 10 bases between them. Germline V gives CDR1 SGHTA, CDR2 FQGTGA. This CDR3 is 14 amino acids long. In DNA form, the CDR3 reads TGTGCCAGCAGCTTGATAGTAGGAACCGGGGAGCTGTTTTTT. Protein: CASSLIVGTGELFF.

The V call is TRBV5-6, the J call TRBJ2-3; D uncertain. V gave up 8 bases and J gave up 4 bases, with 14 bases separating them. Looked up from germline, CDR1 is SGHDT and CDR2 is YYEEEE. The CDR3 is 13 amino acids. CDR3: CASSPFGADTQYF. Written as DNA, the CDR3 is TGTGCCAGTTCCCCTTTTGGCGCAGATACGCAGTATTTT.